The rows below give T cell receptor beta chains drawn from one sample of a study of PD-L1 blockade in urothelial cancer. The protocol was immunoSEQ multiplex PCR, while the TCRdb copy is restricted to in-frame clones and leaves out a portion. The sample holds some 100,000 clones, 91% seen once. The specimen comprised PBMCs, sampled around atezolizumab (anti-PD-L1) treatment. The source of these receptors is a woman of 80 years or more with urothelial cancer. Each CDR3 is given with its conserved first and last residue. The D gene is left open where the match is weak. Clone size is given for some rows only: seen once, a few or many times, or a class if the clone is expanded.

clone size	D gene	J gene	V gene	CDR3 DNA	CDR3 protein
.	TRBD1	TRBJ2-1	TRBV30	TGTGCCTGGAGGGTGACAGGGTCGAATGAGCAGTTCTTC	CAWRVTGSNEQFF
.	.	TRBJ2-7	TRBV10-1	TGCGCCAGCAGCCGCGGACAATTCTACGAGCAGTACTTC	CASSRGQFYEQYF
few	.	TRBJ1-1	TRBV20-1	TGCAGTGCCTACGAAAGACTAAGGCTTTTT	CSAYERLRLF
.	.	TRBJ2-5	TRBV6-1	TGTGCCAGCAGTGAAGCGGGGCTGGAGACCCAGTACTTC	CASSEAGLETQYF
.	TRBD2	TRBJ2-7	TRBV10-3	TGTGCCATCAGTGAGAGGGCGGCGGGAGTGTCCTACGAGCAGTACTTC	CAISERAAGVSYEQYF
.	TRBD2	TRBJ2-3	TRBV4-2	TGTGCCAGCAGCCTTTTAGCGGGTAGCACAGATACGCAGTATTTT	CASSLLAGSTDTQYF
.	TRBD1	TRBJ1-2	TRBV30	TGTGCCTCAACCTCCGGGACAGGGTTCGATGGCTACACCTTC	CASTSGTGFDGYTF
few	TRBD2	TRBJ2-4	TRBV4-2	TGTGCCAGCAGCCCAGCGGGAGCCGACAAAAACATTCAGTACTTC	CASSPAGADKNIQYF
once	TRBD1	TRBJ1-4	TRBV5-4	TGTGCCAGCAGCTTGGACAGGGGGGGTAATGAAAAACTGTTTTTT	CASSLDRGGNEKLFF
once	TRBD1	TRBJ1-1	TRBV13	TGTGCCAGCAGCCCAGACAGGGTTCTGGATACTGAAGCTTTCTTT	CASSPDRVLDTEAFF
.	.	TRBJ2-1	TRBV9	TGTGCCAGCATGAGTGACCCTGGGCTGGGCAATGAGCAGTTCTTC	CASMSDPGLGNEQFF
.	TRBD1	TRBJ1-4	TRBV6-5	TGTGCCAGCAGTTACTCAGGGACAGGGTTGGAAAAACTGTTTTTT	CASSYSGTGLEKLFF
.	TRBD2	TRBJ2-5	TRBV9	TGTGCCAGCAGCGTAGAAAAGGGACTAGCACAGGAGACCCAGTACTTC	CASSVEKGLAQETQYF
.	.	TRBJ2-2	TRBV7-8	TGTGCCAGCAGCTTTGTGATGAGCACCGGGGAGCTGTTTTTT	CASSFVMSTGELFF
.	.	TRBJ1-1	TRBV28	TGTGCCAGCAATAGAGACTCATCGGGCACTGAAGCTTTCTTT	CASNRDSSGTEAFF
.	TRBD1	TRBJ1-4	TRBV19	TGTGCCAGTAGTATAGTGGGGACAGCGGTTGAAAAACTGTTTTTT	CASSIVGTAVEKLFF
.	TRBD1	TRBJ2-3	TRBV29-1	TGCAGCGACCGCGTGTGGACAGGGGGCACAGATACGCAGTATTTT	CSDRVWTGGTDTQYF
.	.	TRBJ1-1	TRBV7-8	TGTGCCAGCAGCCGGGTCGAGGCAGGGTACGCTGAAGCTTTCTTT	CASSRVEAGYAEAFF
.	TRBD1	TRBJ2-1	TRBV10-3	TGTGCCATCAGTGCGCGACAGGGCCACAATGAGCAGTTCTTC	CAISARQGHNEQFF
.	TRBD2	TRBJ2-7	TRBV5-4	TGTGCCAGCAGCCCGACTAGCGGGAGACTAGACGAGCAGTACTTC	CASSPTSGRLDEQYF
once	TRBD1	TRBJ1-5	TRBV4-1	TGCGCCAGCAGCCAAGATCCGGGGACAGGGGGACAGCCCCAGCATTTT	CASSQDPGTGGQPQHF
once	TRBD1	TRBJ1-1	TRBV6-1	TGTGCCAGCAGTCCCCCAGGGGGATTGAACACTGAAGCTTTCTTT	CASSPPGGLNTEAFF
.	TRBD2	TRBJ2-5	TRBV6-5	TGTGCCAGCAGTTACGGCGGGAGGGCCCTCGAGACCCAGTACTTC	CASSYGGRALETQYF
.	TRBD1	TRBJ1-5	TRBV5-4	TGTGCCAGCAGCCAGGACAGGGGGAGTCAGCCCCAGCATTTT	CASSQDRGSQPQHF
.	.	TRBJ2-1	TRBV6-6	TGTGCCAGCAGTTACCACCCTAGATCCTACAATGAGCAGTTCTTC	CASSYHPRSYNEQFF
.	.	TRBJ2-1	TRBV7-6	TGTGCCAGCAGCTTGGATAGCCATGAGCAGTTCTTC	CASSLDSHEQFF
few	TRBD2	TRBJ2-2	TRBV19	TGTGCCAGTAGCTCGGGGCTAGCGGTCACCGGGGAGCTGTTTTTT	CASSSGLAVTGELFF
.	TRBD2	TRBJ2-1	TRBV7-8	TGTGCCAGCAGCTTACGGACTAGCGGCAACAATGAGCAGTTCTTC	CASSLRTSGNNEQFF
once	.	TRBJ2-7	TRBV7-8	TGTGCCAGCAGCTCGGGACGGGGGTACGAGCAGTACTTC	CASSSGRGYEQYF
.	.	TRBJ1-5	TRBV6-1	TGTGCCAGCACCAGAGGACAGACTAGCAATCAGCCCCAGCATTTT	CASTRGQTSNQPQHF
.	.	TRBJ2-6	TRBV11-3	TGTGCCAGCACCCCCACGGGAGGGGCCAACGTCCTGACTTTC	CASTPTGGANVLTF
.	.	TRBJ2-7	TRBV6-6	TGTGCCAGCAGTTACTACCCGGGTTTCAGCCCCTACGAGCAGTACTTC	CASSYYPGFSPYEQYF
.	.	TRBJ1-2	TRBV6-5	TGTGCCAGCAGCCCCGGTGAGGCCGGAGGCTACACCTTC	CASSPGEAGGYTF
once	.	TRBJ1-3	TRBV28	TGTGCCAGCCTCTCCTCTGGAAACACCATATATTTT	CASLSSGNTIYF
.	.	TRBJ2-2	TRBV27	TGTGCCAGCAGTTTTAACAGGATAAACACCGGGGAGCTGTTTTTT	CASSFNRINTGELFF
once	TRBD1	TRBJ1-2	TRBV28	TGTGCCAGCAGTAAAGGGGACAGGCGATATGGCTACACCTTC	CASSKGDRRYGYTF
once	TRBD1	TRBJ1-1	TRBV18	TGTGCCAGCTCACCGCGACAGGGAACGGCTAACACTGAAGCTTTCTTT	CASSPRQGTANTEAFF
.	.	TRBJ1-4	TRBV6-5	TGTGCCAGCAGTTACGAATTGGCGGGGCGTGAAAAACTGTTTTTT	CASSYELAGREKLFF
.	.	TRBJ1-2	TRBV6-1	TGTGCCAGCAGAAGGGGGGGCTATGGCTACACCTTC	CASRRGGYGYTF
.	.	TRBJ1-1	TRBV14	TGTGCCAGCAGCCAAGATAACAGAATGAACACTGAAGCTTTCTTT	CASSQDNRMNTEAFF
.	TRBD1	TRBJ2-7	TRBV29-1	TGCAGCGTCCGACAGGGGTCCTACGAGCAGTACTTC	CSVRQGSYEQYF
.	.	TRBJ2-1	TRBV10-3	TGTGCCATCAGTGGGTCATACTCCTACAATGAGCAGTTCTTC	CAISGSYSYNEQFF
once	.	TRBJ2-6	TRBV19	TGTGCCAGTAGTATAGGGGCCAACTCTGGGGCCAACGTCCTGACTTTC	CASSIGANSGANVLTF
.	.	TRBJ2-2	TRBV28	TGTGCCAGCAGTTTATCAGGATCCGGGGAGCTGTTTTTT	CASSLSGSGELFF
.	.	TRBJ1-1	TRBV5-4	TGTGCCAGCAGCTTGGGGGGGGGCGCAAACACTGAAGCTTTCTTT	CASSLGGGANTEAFF
.	TRBD2	TRBJ2-7	TRBV6-4	TGTGCCAGCAGTGACTCTGGCGGGAGAGACGAGCAGTACTTC	CASSDSGGRDEQYF
.	.	TRBJ1-2	TRBV6-6	TGTGCCAGCAGAGACCTCCGGGTCAATACGACTCATGGCTACACCTTC	CASRDLRVNTTHGYTF
.	TRBD2	TRBJ2-2	TRBV5-1	TGCGCCAGCAGTCTCATAGCGGGACCCACCGGGGAGCTGTTTTTT	CASSLIAGPTGELFF
once	.	TRBJ1-5	TRBV28	TGTGCCATCTCATTCGGGATTAGCAATCAGCCCCAGCATTTT	CAISFGISNQPQHF